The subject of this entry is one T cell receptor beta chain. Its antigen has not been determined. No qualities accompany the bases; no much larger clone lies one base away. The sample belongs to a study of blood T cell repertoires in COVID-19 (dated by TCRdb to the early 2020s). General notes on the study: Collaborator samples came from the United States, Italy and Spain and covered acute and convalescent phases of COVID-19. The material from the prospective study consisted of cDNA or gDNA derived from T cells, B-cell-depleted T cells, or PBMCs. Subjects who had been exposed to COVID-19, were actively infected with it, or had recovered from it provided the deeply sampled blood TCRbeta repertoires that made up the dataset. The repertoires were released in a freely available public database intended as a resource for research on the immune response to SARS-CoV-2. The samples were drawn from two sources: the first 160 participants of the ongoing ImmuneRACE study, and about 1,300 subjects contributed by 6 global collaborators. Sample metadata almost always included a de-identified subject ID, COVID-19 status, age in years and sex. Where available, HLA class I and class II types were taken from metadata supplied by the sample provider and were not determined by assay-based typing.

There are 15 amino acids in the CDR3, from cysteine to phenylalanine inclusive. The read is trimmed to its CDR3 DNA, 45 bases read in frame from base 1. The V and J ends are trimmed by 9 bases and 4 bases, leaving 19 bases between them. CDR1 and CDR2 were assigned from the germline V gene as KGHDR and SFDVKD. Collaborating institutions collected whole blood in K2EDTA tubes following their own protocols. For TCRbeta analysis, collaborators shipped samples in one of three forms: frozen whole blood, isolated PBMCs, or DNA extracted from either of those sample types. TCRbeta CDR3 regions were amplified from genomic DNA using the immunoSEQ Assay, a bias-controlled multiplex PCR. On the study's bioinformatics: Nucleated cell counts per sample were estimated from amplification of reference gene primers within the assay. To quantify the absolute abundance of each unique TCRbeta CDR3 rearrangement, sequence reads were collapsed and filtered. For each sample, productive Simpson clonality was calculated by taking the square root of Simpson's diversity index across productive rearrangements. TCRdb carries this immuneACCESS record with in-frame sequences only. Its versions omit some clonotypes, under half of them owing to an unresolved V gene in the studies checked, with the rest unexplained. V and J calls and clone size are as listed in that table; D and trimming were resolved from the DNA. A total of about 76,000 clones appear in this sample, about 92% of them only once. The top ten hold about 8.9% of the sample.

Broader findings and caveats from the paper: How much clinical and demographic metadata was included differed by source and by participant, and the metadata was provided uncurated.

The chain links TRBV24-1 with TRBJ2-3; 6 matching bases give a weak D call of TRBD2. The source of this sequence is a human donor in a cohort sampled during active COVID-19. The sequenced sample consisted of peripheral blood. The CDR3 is CATSGGDSPPDTQYF. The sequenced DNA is TGTGCCACCTCCGGAGGGGACTCCCCCCCAGATACGCAGTATTTT.